Here is one TCR beta chain with its context. Its antigen is currently not known. Base qualities are not at hand, and no much larger clone is one base apart. Trimming takes 6 bases from V and 0 bases from J, and the germline ends sit 15 bases apart. The CDR3 contains 16 residues, cysteine and phenylalanine counted. Kept here is only the CDR3 DNA, which spans 48 bases and is read in frame from base 1. The germline V gene supplies CDR1 MRHNA and CDR2 SNTAGT. The data stem from a study of T cell changes during pregnancy in multiple sclerosis (dated by TCRdb to about 2019). Context from the whole study: The study examined how the T cell repertoire changed over the course of pregnancy in women with multiple sclerosis.

Libraries were prepared through the immunoSEQ multiplex PCR assay. Sourced from immuneACCESS, this table was stored by TCRdb with only in-frame sequences that have V and J called. A share of the clones is absent; for the studies checked, an unresolved V gene accounts for under half, and the remainder has no known explanation. In all, the sample holds approximately 80,000 clones, and 90% to 95% of those were seen once. Together, the top ten hold around 0.75% of the sample. This chain joins TRBV6-4 to TRBJ1-5, with no confidently assigned D gene. This sequence was found in a female donor in good health, enrolled as a control in a pregnancy study. The source was peripheral blood, collected in the second trimester of pregnancy. The sequenced DNA: TGTGCCAGCAGACGGGATCAGGACTATAGCAATCAGCCCCAGCATTTT. Its translation reads: CASRRDQDYSNQPQHF.